The clone carrying this T cell receptor beta chain has a single count. The antigen is unknown. The data were produced by immunoSEQ multiplex PCR, yet TCRdb's version contains in-frame clones alone and is incomplete. The sample contains about 70,000 clones, around 96% of which appear only once. V was trimmed by 3 bases and J by 6 bases, leaving 6 bases between them. Looked up from germline, CDR1 is LNHDA and CDR2 is SQIVND (reference sequence). This CDR3 is built from 11 residues. The data belong to a study of graft-versus-host responses after intestinal transplantation. Study conclusions and caveats: The recipient marrow held GvH clones, and some of them showed up first in ileum or blood.

The receptor was isolated from a human donor who received an intestinal transplant. This material consisted of unstimulated CD8+ T cells sorted from spleen or lymph node cells, taken before intestinal transplant. The chain carries TRBV19 and TRBJ2-7; D is unresolved. CDR3 loop: CASSIGREQYF. DNA for the CDR3: TGTGCCAGTAGTATTGGACGCGAGCAGTACTTC.